This T cell receptor (beta chain) came from a study of vaccination effects on CD4 cells after COVID-19. Measured with immunoSEQ multiplex PCR; TCRdb has only the in-frame clones, and not every one. The table lists approximately 57,000 clones, around four fifths of them singletons, with 3.5% to 5% in the top ten. Of note for this clone: What it binds is unknown.

This CDR3 has 14 amino acids. Per the germline V gene, CDR1 is SGHDT and CDR2 is YYEEEE. The V and J ends lost 4 bases and 1 base, in that order; junction bases with no gene match: 3. Investigators separated out CD4+ T cells once approximately 11 days of culture had passed. Of the BNT162b2 and mRNA-1273 vaccines, participants received two doses of one or the other. This sequence originates from a human donor who received a COVID-19 vaccine. Source: CD4+ T cells from PBMCs cultured without peptide, taken after COVID-19 vaccination. The V gene is TRBV5-6, the J gene TRBJ2-5; 8 bases fit TRBD2. CDR3 bases: TGTGCCAGCAGCGGTACTAGCGGCCAAGAGACCCAGTACTTC. As protein: CASSGTSGQETQYF.